This T cell receptor (beta chain) was profiled in a study of blood T cell repertoires in COVID-19. Deletions cut 1 base from V and 0 bases from J, with 10 bases between. The length of the CDR3 is 16 residues. The germline CDR1 and CDR2 sequences are SEHNR and FQNEAQ (reference sequence). The protocol was immunoSEQ multiplex PCR, while the TCRdb copy is restricted to in-frame clones and leaves out a portion. The sample yields about 200,000 clones, around 86% seen once. The chain is built from TRBV7-9 and TRBJ1-3; D is unresolved. The TCR originated in a man aged 35-49 years with acute COVID-19. Material for sequencing was PBMCs or T cells enriched from blood (not recorded which). The CDR3 spells CASSLDSLISGNTIYF. The CDR3 coding sequence is TGTGCCAGCAGCTTAGACAGCCTAATCTCTGGAAACACCATATATTTT. The full variable domain, rest sourced from reference TRBV7-9 and TRBJ1-3, is DTGVSQNPRHKITKRGQNVTFRCDPISEHNRLYWYRQTLGQGPEFLTYFQNEAQLEKSRLLSDRFSAERPKGSFSTLEIQRTEQGDSAMYLCASSLDSLISGNTIYFGEGSWLTVV.